Each of the 20 T cell receptor beta chains below was sequenced from the same sample in a study of esophageal squamous cell carcinoma tumors. After a first PCR with P20EA plus a TCR alpha or TCR beta constant-region primer, a nested PCR used CA2 or CB2. Unbiased adaptor ligation RT-PCR amplified the TCR genes, and a polyT18-containing BSL-18E primer primed reverse transcription. TCRdb passed the 5' RACE reads through MiXCR, listing each CDR3 protein once. This sample has about 5,400 distinct CDR3 sequences, with 20% to 25% found just once. Sequencing input: tumor tissue. The receptors were gathered from a man aged 50-85 years with esophageal squamous cell carcinoma.

V usage is TRBV28 and J usage is TRBJ2-1; D not certain. This CDR3 has 14 amino acids. V was shortened by 3 bases and J by 3 bases, with 9 bases between the two germline ends. Germline CDR1 reads MDHEN; CDR2 reads SYDVKM. The CDR3 loop is CASSFAVDYNEQFF. DNA of the CDR3: TGTGCCAGCAGTTTTGCGGTGGACTACAATGAGCAGTTCTTC.

In its sample, this clonotype was seen a few times. The V gene is TRBV28, the J gene TRBJ1-4, with D maybe TRBD1 (6 bases). Looked up from germline, CDR1 is MDHEN and CDR2 is SYDVKM. Trimming shortened V by 6 bases and J by 2 bases, and 13 bases separated the two germline ends. This CDR3 contains 15 residues. CDR3 in amino acids: CASRIQGITNEKLFF. In DNA form, the CDR3 reads TGTGCCAGCAGAATACAGGGTATTACTAATGAAAAACTGTTTTTT.

The chain links TRBV20-1 to TRBJ2-5; D might be TRBD2 (6 bases). The CDR3 is 15 residues long. Trimming cost V 3 bases and J 0 bases, with 14 bases left between them. Per the germline V gene, CDR1 is DFQATT and CDR2 is SNEGSKA (reference sequence). CDR3 residues: CSARDPGDYQETQYF. The CDR3 DNA is TGCAGTGCTAGGGATCCCGGGGACTACCAAGAGACCCAGTACTTC.

In its sample, this clonotype was seen many times. The chain uses TRBV5-4 and TRBJ1-1; 8 positions agree with TRBD1. The germline V gene has CDR1 SGHNT and CDR2 YYREEE (reference sequence). The ends lost 1 base at V and 5 bases at J; junction bases unmatched: 4. The CDR3 is 14 residues long. The CDR3: CASSLYRGWTEAFF. Here the CDR3 DNA reads TGTGCCAGCAGCTTGTACAGGGGGTGGACTGAAGCTTTCTTT.

This clonotype was detected a few times. The chain uses TRBV3-1 and TRBJ2-7; unclear D gene. This CDR3 region has 12 residues. Trimming took off 4 bases at V and 4 bases at J, with 8 bases between the two ends. Germline CDR1 reads LGHDT; CDR2 reads YNNKEL (reference sequence). As DNA, the CDR3 is TGTGCCAGCAGCCGTGACTTGTACGAGCAGTACTTC. Encoded protein: CASSRDLYEQYF.

In its sample, this clonotype ranks as medium-sized (0.01 to 0.1%). The chain is built from TRBV29-1 and TRBJ2-2, with D perhaps TRBD1 or TRBD2 (5 bases each). Germline V gives CDR1 SQVTM, CDR2 ANQGSEA. This CDR3 spans 14 amino acids. Trimming cost V 3 bases and J 1 base, with 9 bases left between them. CDR3 region: CSVDRDGNTGELFF. Written as DNA, the CDR3 is TGCAGCGTTGACCGGGACGGGAACACCGGGGAGCTGTTTTTT.

This clonotype turned up a few times. The chain recombines TRBV6-5 with TRBJ2-1; D is perhaps TRBD1 (5 bases). With 1 base removed from V and 2 bases from J, the gap between germline ends came to 15 bases. CDR3 length: 17 amino acids. Germline CDR1 MNHEY, CDR2 SVGAGI. The CDR3 loop is CASSYFWEGVAYNEQFF. In DNA, the CDR3 is TGTGCCAGCAGTTACTTTTGGGAAGGGGTGGCCTACAATGAGCAGTTCTTC.

The sample holds many counts of this clonotype. DNA for the CDR3: TGTGCCAGCAGCTTTTTAGGCGAGCAGTACTTC. It yields the protein CASSFLGEQYF. This chain connects TRBV7-9 to TRBJ2-7; D remains ambiguous. The germline V gene has CDR1 SEHNR and CDR2 FQNEAQ (reference sequence). There are 11 residues in the CDR3. The V end lost 3 bases, the J end lost 6 bases, and 6 bases lay between the germline ends.

Details on this clonotype: Being one base from a much bigger clone, this may be a read error. V gene TRBV19 combines with J gene TRBJ2-2; TRBD1 agrees at 7 bases. The CDR3 length is 16 residues. The V gene's germline CDR1 is LNHDA and CDR2 SQIVND (reference sequence). The CDR3 region is CASRFTGVQSSGERFF. CDR3 DNA sequence: TGTGCCAGTAGATTCACAGGGGTTCAGTCGTCCGGGGAGCGGTTTTTT.

This clonotype appeared a few times. The germline gene is not matched at one end of the junction; a read error may be the cause. This sequence joins TRBV6-5 and TRBJ2-2; 7 bases agree with TRBD2. The CDR3 extends over 16 amino acids. Germline V gene lookup returns CDR1 MNHEY and CDR2 SVGAGI. CDR3 loop: CASSYSSGWTTGERFF. CDR3 in DNA: TGTGCCAGCAGTTACTCTAGCGGGTGGACCACCGGGGAGCGGTTTTTT.

Remarks on this clonotype: Mismatch with germline at one junction end may stem from a read error. The chain uses TRBV10-3 and TRBJ2-2, with TRBD1 identical over 8 bases. The CDR3 is made up of 14 amino acids. Looked up from germline, CDR1 is ENHRY and CDR2 is SYGVKD. The CDR3: CAIGQGANTGERFF. The CDR3 coding sequence is TGTGCCATCGGTCAGGGGGCGAACACCGGGGAGCGGTTTTTT.

This clonotype was seen a handful of times. The chain uses TRBV6-4 and TRBJ2-7; TRBD2 is a possible D gene (6 bases). V lost 4 bases to trimming and J lost 3 bases, with 16 bases between them. This CDR3 is 15 amino acids long. Looked up from germline, CDR1 is MRHNA and CDR2 is SNTAGT. The CDR3 protein is CASSVLSGPGYEQYF. The CDR3, as DNA: TGTGCCAGCAGTGTCCTTAGCGGCCCGGGCTACGAGCAGTACTTC.

This clonotype appeared a few times. The CDR3 region is CASSSHGLAGSYEQYF. In DNA form, the CDR3 reads TGTGCCAGCAGTTCACACGGACTAGCGGGTAGCTACGAGCAGTACTTC. The chain couples TRBV12-3 or TRBV12-4 to TRBJ2-7; TRBD2 agrees at 11 bases. V gave up 4 bases and J gave up 3 bases; unmatched junction bases: 8. The CDR3 sequence is 16 residues long.

Ten or more counts support this clonotype. This chain links TRBV9 with TRBJ2-7; 13 bases map to TRBD2. CDR1 is SGDLS and CDR2 is YYNGEE in the germline V gene. Losses at the gene ends were 0 bases for V and 10 bases for J; bases not matched to a gene: 4. The CDR3 sequence is 14 residues long. CDR3 sequence: CASSVALAGGPQYF. The CDR3 DNA reads TGTGCCAGCAGCGTAGCACTAGCGGGAGGGCCACAGTACTTC.

A note on this clonotype: Mismatch with germline at one junction end may stem from a read error. V usage is TRBV11-2 and J usage is TRBJ2-2, with D possibly TRBD2 on 5 matching bases. In germline, CDR1 is SGHAT, CDR2 FQNNGV. CDR3 length: 16 amino acids. For the CDR3, the DNA is TGTGCCAGCAGCTTAGGGAGATTCGCGAACACCGGGGAGCGGTTTTTT. Translation: CASSLGRFANTGERFF.

This clonotype turned up a few times. The rearrangement links TRBV20-1 to TRBJ2-7; TRBD2 agrees at 8 bases. From germline, CDR1 is DFQATT and CDR2 SNEGSKA (reference sequence). The CDR3 sequence is 13 residues long. Trimming at V came to 5 bases and at J to 5 bases, leaving 8 bases not matched to a gene. The CDR3 DNA reads TGCAGTGCTCCGGGGGGGGGGCGGCACGAGCAGTACTTC. As protein: CSAPGGGRHEQYF.

This clonotype was observed many times. The rearrangement uses TRBV28 and TRBJ2-2; 8 bases are shared with TRBD1. This CDR3 comprises 20 residues. Germline V CDR1 and CDR2: MDHEN, SYDVKM. With V trimmed by 2 bases and J by 0 bases, 14 bases remained unmatched. CDR3 loop: CASSLPPTGAKPANTGELFF. The DNA of the CDR3 is TGTGCCAGCAGTTTACCCCCGACAGGGGCTAAACCCGCGAACACCGGGGAGCTGTTTTTT. The full variable domain, in which reference TRBV28 and TRBJ2-2 provide the parts outside the CDR3, is DVKVTQSSRYLVKRTGEKVFLECVQDMDHENMFWYRQDPGLGLRLIYFSYDVKMKEKGDIPEGYSVSREKKERFSLILESASTNQTSMYLCASSLPPTGAKPANTGELFFGEGSRLTVL.

This clonotype is labeled large. The chain has TRBV6-5 and TRBJ2-5, with 7 positions matching TRBD2. Germline V lookup: CDR1 MNHEY, CDR2 SVGAGI. V was clipped by 4 bases and J by 3 bases; unmatched bases: 2. The CDR3 sequence is 13 residues long. The CDR3 sequence is CASSFGTKETQYF. The CDR3 region has the DNA TGTGCCAGCAGTTTCGGGACTAAAGAGACCCAGTACTTC.

Comment on this clonotype: A much larger clone sits a single nucleotide away, making a read error possible. The chain has TRBV12-3 or TRBV12-4 and TRBJ2-2; 8 positions match TRBD2. The trim removed 5 bases at V and 4 bases at J, leaving 6 bases unmatched. This CDR3 comprises 15 residues. As DNA, the CDR3 is TGTGCCAGCAGTCGGGAGGGCGGGGTCACCGGGGAGCTGTTTTTT. Its translation is CASSREGGVTGELFF.

The V gene is TRBV6-1, the J gene TRBJ1-2; possible D gene TRBD1, 5 bases. The germline V gene has CDR1 MNHNS and CDR2 SASEGT. The ends were cut back, 6 bases at V and 4 bases at J, with 12 bases in the middle. The CDR3 length is 13 residues. Written as DNA, the CDR3 is TGTGCCAGCAGCGCAAGTACAGGCTATGGCTACACCTTC. Its protein product is CASSASTGYGYTF.